One and the same sample provided the 28 T cell receptor beta chains below, sequenced in a study of vaccination effects on CD4 cells after COVID-19. The antigens for these receptors are not known. The protocol was immunoSEQ multiplex PCR, while the TCRdb copy is restricted to in-frame clones and leaves out a portion. The sample has fewer than 75,000 clones; less than 80% are singletons. The authors isolated CD4+ T cells after around nine days of culture. The vaccine given was either BNT162b2 or mRNA-1273, in two doses. Sample: CD4+ T cells from PBMCs cultured without peptide, taken after COVID-19 vaccination. The receptors stem from a human donor who received a COVID-19 vaccine.

This chain connects TRBV5-8 to TRBJ2-7; no clear D. Per germline, CDR1 SGHTS and CDR2 YDEGEE. V lost 7 bases to trimming and J lost 0 bases, with 11 bases between them. This CDR3 region has 13 residues. CDR3 DNA sequence: TGTGCCAGCGGGGTGCAACCCTCCTACGAGCAGTACTTC. This sequence encodes CASGVQPSYEQYF.

The J gene is TRBJ2-1, the V gene TRBV7-2; D gene uncertain. V was shortened by 1 base and J by 9 bases, with 10 bases between the two germline ends. This CDR3 has 13 residues. The germline gives CDR1 SGHTA, CDR2 FQGNSA. The CDR3 loop is CASSLVNRGEQFF. CDR3 DNA sequence: TGTGCCAGCAGCTTAGTCAACCGTGGTGAGCAGTTCTTC.

This clone was seen only a few times. The gene calls are TRBV27 and TRBJ1-6; no definite D call. The V gene lost 5 bases and the J gene lost 9 bases, with 14 bases spanning the gap. The CDR3 is 14 amino acids. Per germline, CDR1 MNHEY and CDR2 SMNVEV (reference sequence). CDR3 coding DNA: TGTGCCAGCAGTCTCGAGAAATTTCTTTCACCCCTCCACTTT. Protein sequence: CASSLEKFLSPLHF.

The chain employs TRBV6-6 and TRBJ1-2; 7 nucleotides line up with TRBD1. The CDR3 totals 17 residues. Trimming removed 5 bases from V and 0 bases from J; junction bases left unmatched: 12. Germline V CDR1 and CDR2: MNHNY, SVGAGI (reference sequence). CDR3 nucleotide sequence: TGTGCCAGCAGTCCTCTCTGGACAGGTCGGGCTAACTATGGCTACACCTTC. The encoded protein is CASSPLWTGRANYGYTF.

On this clone: One end of the junction fails to match germline, which may point to a read error. This chain uses TRBV12-3 or TRBV12-4 with TRBJ1-2; TRBD1 aligns across 7 bases. This CDR3 spans 12 amino acids. The DNA of the CDR3 is TGTGCCAGCAGTCCCAGGGGGGACTTTGGAGCCTTC. It is translated as CASSPRGDFGAF.

There are a few counts of this clone. The chain links TRBV6-5 to TRBJ1-1; a possible D gene is TRBD1 (6 bases). Trimming took off 2 bases at V and 6 bases at J, with 16 bases between the two ends. There are 15 residues in the CDR3. The V gene's germline CDR1 is MNHEY and CDR2 SVGAGI. Here the CDR3 reads CASSYAAGAMAEAFF. In DNA, the CDR3 is TGTGCCAGCAGTTACGCGGCGGGGGCGATGGCTGAAGCTTTCTTT.

This clone occurred once. The V call is TRBV4-2, the J call TRBJ2-5, with unresolved D. CDR1 LGHNA and CDR2 YNFKEQ come from the germline V gene. The CDR3 spans 15 residues. Trimming left V 1 base short and J 1 base short, with 10 bases between. The CDR3 DNA reads as TGTGCCAGCAGCCAAGTAGGGCAGTCCCAAGAGACCCAGTACTTC. Protein: CASSQVGQSQETQYF.

V usage is TRBV24-1 and J usage is TRBJ1-5; possibly TRBD1 for D (6 bases). Trimming pared 9 bases from V and 0 bases from J, leaving 23 bases between. The CDR3 runs to 18 residues. Germline V gene data show CDR1 as KGHDR and CDR2 as SFDVKD. CDR3: CATLGRQAPPYSNQPQHF. The DNA for the CDR3 is TGTGCCACCTTAGGGAGACAGGCGCCGCCTTATAGCAATCAGCCCCAGCATTTT.

The chain carries TRBV15 and TRBJ2-2; D unclear. V was cut by 5 bases and J by 1 base, with 8 bases left in between. The CDR3 has 14 amino acids. CDR1 LNHNV and CDR2 YYDKDF come from the germline V gene (reference sequence). DNA for the CDR3: TGTGCCACCAGCGAGTGGGGGAACACCGGGGAGCTGTTTTTT. Its translation: CATSEWGNTGELFF.

CDR3 sequence: CASSQVGVSGNTIYF. CDR3 bases: TGTGCCAGCAGCCAAGTAGGAGTCTCTGGAAACACCATATATTTT. V gene TRBV3-1 (or the pseudogene TRBV3-2) combines with J gene TRBJ1-3; D not resolved. The germline CDR1 and CDR2 sequences are LGHDT and YNNKEL (reference sequence). The CDR3 sequence is 15 residues long. V shed 1 base and J shed 0 bases, with 7 bases lying between them.

The chain carries TRBV4-2 and TRBJ1-1; D unresolved. Germline V gives CDR1 LGHNA, CDR2 YNFKEQ. The CDR3 consists of 14 residues. Trimming removed 1 base at V and 11 bases at J, with 17 bases between. The CDR3 region has the DNA TGTGCCAGCAGCCAAGGAGGCAGCCCCGTGAGTGCTTTCTTT. It encodes CASSQGGSPVSAFF.

This chain links TRBV5-1 with TRBJ2-5; D gene unclear. The germline gives CDR1 SGHRS, CDR2 YFSETQ. V shed 2 bases and J shed 2 bases, with 7 bases lying between them. The CDR3 sequence is 13 residues long. The CDR3 sequence: CASSFIGQETQYF. Written as DNA, the CDR3 is TGCGCCAGCAGCTTTATCGGGCAAGAGACCCAGTACTTC.

The V gene is TRBV7-2, the J gene TRBJ2-3; 12 nucleotides match TRBD1. The V gene end was trimmed by 4 bases and the J gene end by 2 bases; junction bases not matched to a gene: 7. Germline V CDR1 and CDR2: SGHTA, FQGNSA. The CDR3 sequence is 17 residues long. CDR3 sequence reads: CASSSLGQGAVTDTQYF. The CDR3 region has the DNA TGTGCCAGCAGCTCCTTGGGACAGGGGGCCGTCACAGATACGCAGTATTTT.

The chain uses TRBV10-1 and TRBJ1-1, with D uncertain. With 0 bases removed from V and 10 bases from J, the gap between germline ends came to 6 bases. The CDR3 is made up of 11 amino acids. Germline V gene lookup returns CDR1 WNHNN and CDR2 SYGVQD (reference sequence). The CDR3 sequence is CASSESVGAFF. The DNA for the CDR3 is TGCGCCAGCAGTGAGTCAGTCGGAGCTTTCTTT.

The V call is TRBV7-9, the J call TRBJ2-5; TRBD2 agrees at 9 bases. The V segment lost 8 bases and the J segment 5 bases; nucleotides outside the gene matches: 12. The CDR3 runs to 15 residues. CDR1 is SEHNR, CDR2 FQNEAQ, per germline (reference sequence). This CDR3 is CASGSGGRAWETQYF. The CDR3 region has the DNA TGTGCCAGCGGGAGTGGCGGGAGGGCCTGGGAGACCCAGTACTTC.

This rearrangement joins TRBV3-1 (or the pseudogene TRBV3-2) to TRBJ1-5, with TRBD1 identical over 9 bases. CDR3 size: 14 residues. The germline gives CDR1 LGHDT, CDR2 YNNKEL (reference sequence). V lost 8 bases to trimming and J lost 2 bases; unmatched junction nucleotides: 4. This CDR3 is CASGTGSGNQPQHF. CDR3 DNA: TGTGCCAGCGGGACAGGGTCGGGCAATCAGCCCCAGCATTTT.

The rearrangement joins TRBV4-2 to TRBJ2-5; TRBD1 matches at 11 bases. Germline V gene data show CDR1 as LGHNA and CDR2 as YNFKEQ. The CDR3 is 18 residues long. Germline trimming cut 4 bases from V and 4 bases from J; bases unmatched to any gene: 14. DNA for the CDR3: TGTGCCAGCAGCCCACTCGCACGTCGGGACAGGGGGGGAGAGACCCAGTACTTC. Translation gives CASSPLARRDRGGETQYF.

The CDR3 nucleotides are TGTGCTAGTGGTCGGGACAGCTCCACATACGAGCAGTACTTC. Its protein product is CASGRDSSTYEQYF. The V gene is TRBV12-5, the J gene TRBJ2-7; 7 nucleotides match TRBD1. The V gene end was trimmed by 5 bases and the J gene end by 4 bases; junction bases not matched to a gene: 8. The CDR3 runs 14 residues. Germline V CDR1 and CDR2: LGHNT, FRNRAP.

This clone appeared once. The genes are TRBV2 and TRBJ1-1, with 9 positions matching TRBD1. CDR1 is SNHLY, CDR2 FYNNEI, per germline. The CDR3 runs 14 residues. V shed 5 bases and J 4 bases; nucleotides not matched to a gene: 5. The CDR3 sequence: CASSQQGAVTEAFF. CDR3 DNA: TGTGCCAGCAGTCAACAGGGGGCGGTCACTGAAGCTTTCTTT. Full variable domain (missing parts from reference TRBV2 and TRBJ1-1): EPEVTQTPSHQVTQMGQEVILRCVPISNHLYFYWYRQILGQKVEFLVSFYNNEISEKSEIFDDQFSVERPDGSNFTLKIRSTKLEDSAMYFCASSQQGAVTEAFFGQGTRLTVV.

This chain uses TRBV28 with TRBJ2-5; 9 bases line up with TRBD2. Germline V CDR1 and CDR2: MDHEN, SYDVKM. Trimming removed 6 bases from V and 4 bases from J; junction bases left unmatched: 12. The CDR3 is 16 amino acids. CDR3: CASSSRRGRAVETQYF. DNA for the CDR3: TGTGCCAGCAGCTCTCGTCGCGGGAGGGCCGTAGAGACCCAGTACTTC.

This clone turned up a few times. This chain joins TRBV6-2 or TRBV6-3 and TRBJ2-1; D possibly uses TRBD1 or TRBD2 (5 bases each). CDR3 size: 14 residues. Germline values: CDR1 MNHEY, CDR2 SVGEGT. Trimming left V 2 bases short and J 0 bases short, with 5 bases between. CDR3 nucleotides: TGTGCCAGCAGTTACGGGACCTCCTACAATGAGCAGTTCTTC. This gives the protein CASSYGTSYNEQFF.

The rearrangement joins TRBV7-3 to TRBJ2-2, with 8 bases that match TRBD1. Germline V gene lookup returns CDR1 SGHTA and CDR2 FQGTGA. Germline trimming cut 5 bases from V and 2 bases from J; bases unmatched to any gene: 4. The CDR3 covers 15 residues. The CDR3 DNA is TGTGCCAGCAGCCCCGGGACAGGAAACACCGGGGAGCTGTTTTTT. This encodes CASSPGTGNTGELFF.

This chain links TRBV28 with TRBJ2-7, with TRBD1 matching over 7 bases. Germline V gene sequence: CDR1 MDHEN, CDR2 SYDVKM. The CDR3 totals 14 residues. After removal of 8 bases from V and 3 bases from J, the junction contained 10 bases not matched to a gene. The CDR3 coding sequence is TGTGCCAGCCTCTTGAGACAGGGAAGCTACGAGCAGTACTTC. Amino acids: CASLLRQGSYEQYF. The whole variable domain, filled in from reference TRBV28 and TRBJ2-7, reads DVKVTQSSRYLVKRTGEKVFLECVQDMDHENMFWYRQDPGLGLRLIYFSYDVKMKEKGDIPEGYSVSREKKERFSLILESASTNQTSMYLCASLLRQGSYEQYFGPGTRLTVT.

The chain is built from TRBV7-2 and TRBJ1-1; a weak D match, TRBD1 (6 bases). V lost 6 bases to trimming and J lost 5 bases, with 19 bases between them. The CDR3 totals 15 residues. Per germline, CDR1 SGHTA and CDR2 FQGNSA. This chain's CDR3 is CASSPMVGAWTEAFF. CDR3 in DNA: TGTGCCAGCAGTCCCATGGTGGGGGCCTGGACTGAAGCTTTCTTT. Looking up the rest from reference TRBV7-2 and TRBJ1-1 gives the full variable domain: GAGVSQSPSNKVTEKGKDVELRCDPISGHTALYWYRQSLGQGLEFLIYFQGNSAPDKSGLPSDRFSAERTGGSVSTLTIQRTQQEDSAVYLCASSPMVGAWTEAFFGQGTRLTVV.

The chain couples TRBV6-1 to TRBJ1-1; D unresolved. The CDR3 contains 13 residues. V lost 3 bases and J lost 4, with 9 bases in between. Germline CDR1 is MNHNS and CDR2 is SASEGT. For the CDR3, the DNA is TGTGCCAGCAGTGAGAGGGCCCCCACTGAAGCTTTCTTT. It yields the protein CASSERAPTEAFF.

The chain is built from TRBV28 and TRBJ2-5, with D tentatively TRBD2 (7 bases). Per the germline V gene, CDR1 is MDHEN and CDR2 is SYDVKM. The CDR3 runs 14 residues. Trimming took 7 bases from V and 5 from J, leaving 17 bases between them. Here the CDR3 reads CASTLGGLAETQYF. The CDR3 nucleotides are TGTGCCAGCACCTTGGGGGGGCTCGCGGAGACCCAGTACTTC.

This chain links TRBV5-5 with TRBJ2-5, with D maybe TRBD2 (5 bases). The V and J ends lost 0 bases and 4 bases respectively, with 10 bases between them. The CDR3 runs 14 residues. The V gene's germline CDR1 is SGHKS and CDR2 YYEKEE (reference sequence). CDR3 nucleotides: TGTGCCAGCAGCTTGGCCACCAGCGGAGAGACCCAGTACTTC. It codes for CASSLATSGETQYF.

The V and J genes are TRBV20-1 and TRBJ1-2, with D possibly being TRBD1 (6 bases). Germline V CDR1 and CDR2: DFQATT, SNEGSKA (reference sequence). V was trimmed by 5 bases and J by 7 bases, leaving 11 bases between them. The CDR3 totals 11 residues. This CDR3 reads CSAQTGSGYTF. CDR3 sequence (DNA): TGCAGTGCTCAGACAGGCTCTGGCTACACCTTC.